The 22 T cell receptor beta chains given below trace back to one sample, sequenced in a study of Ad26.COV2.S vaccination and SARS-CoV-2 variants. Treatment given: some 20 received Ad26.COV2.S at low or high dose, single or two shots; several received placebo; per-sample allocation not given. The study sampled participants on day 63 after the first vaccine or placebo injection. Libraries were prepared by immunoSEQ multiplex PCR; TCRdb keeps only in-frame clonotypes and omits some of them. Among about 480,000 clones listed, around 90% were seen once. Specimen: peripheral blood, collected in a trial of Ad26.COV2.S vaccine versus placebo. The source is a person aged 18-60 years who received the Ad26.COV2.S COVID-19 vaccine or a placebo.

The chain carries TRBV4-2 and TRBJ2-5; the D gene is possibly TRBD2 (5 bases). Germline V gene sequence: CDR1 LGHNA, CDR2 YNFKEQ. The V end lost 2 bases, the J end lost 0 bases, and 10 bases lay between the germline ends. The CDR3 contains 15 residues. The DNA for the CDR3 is TGTGCCAGCAGCCAATGGGCCGGGAACCAAGAGACCCAGTACTTC. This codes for CASSQWAGNQETQYF.

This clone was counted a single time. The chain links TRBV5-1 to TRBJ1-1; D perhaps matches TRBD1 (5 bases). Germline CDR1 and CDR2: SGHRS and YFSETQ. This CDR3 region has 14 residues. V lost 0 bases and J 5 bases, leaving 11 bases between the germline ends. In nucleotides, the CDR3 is TGCGCCAGCAGCTTGGGACGGGGCAAGACTGAAGCTTTCTTT. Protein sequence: CASSLGRGKTEAFF.

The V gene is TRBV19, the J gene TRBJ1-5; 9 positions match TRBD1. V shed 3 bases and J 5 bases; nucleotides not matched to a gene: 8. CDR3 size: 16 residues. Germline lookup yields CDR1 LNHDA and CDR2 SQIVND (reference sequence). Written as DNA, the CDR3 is TGTGCCAGTAGTATGATCGTGGGACAGGGAGATCAGCCCCAGCATTTT. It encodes CASSMIVGQGDQPQHF.

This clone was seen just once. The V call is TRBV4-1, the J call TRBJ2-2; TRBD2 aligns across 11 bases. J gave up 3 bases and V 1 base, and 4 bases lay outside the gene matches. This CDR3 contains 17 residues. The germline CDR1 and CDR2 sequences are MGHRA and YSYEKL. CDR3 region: CASSQAGLADYTGELFF. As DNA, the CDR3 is TGCGCCAGCAGCCAAGCGGGACTAGCGGACTACACCGGGGAGCTGTTTTTT.

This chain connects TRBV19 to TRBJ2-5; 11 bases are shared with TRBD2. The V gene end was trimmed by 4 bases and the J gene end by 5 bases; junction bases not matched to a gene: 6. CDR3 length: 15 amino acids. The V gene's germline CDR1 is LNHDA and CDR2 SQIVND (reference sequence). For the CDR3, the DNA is TGTGCCAGTAGTAACCGACTAGCGGGGTATGAGACCCAGTACTTC. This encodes CASSNRLAGYETQYF.

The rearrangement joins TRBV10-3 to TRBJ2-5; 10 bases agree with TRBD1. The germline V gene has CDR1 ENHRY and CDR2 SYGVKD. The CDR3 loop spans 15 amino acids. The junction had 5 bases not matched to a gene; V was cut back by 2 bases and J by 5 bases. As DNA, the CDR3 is TGTGCCATCAGTGAGGGGACAGGGGCCTTTGAGACCCAGTACTTC. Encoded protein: CAISEGTGAFETQYF.

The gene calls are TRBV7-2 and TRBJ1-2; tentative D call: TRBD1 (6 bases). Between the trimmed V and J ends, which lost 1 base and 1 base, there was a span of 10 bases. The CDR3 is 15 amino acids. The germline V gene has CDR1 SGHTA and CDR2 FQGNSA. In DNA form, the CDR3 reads TGTGCCAGCAGCTTAGGGGGGGCTGGTAACTATGGCTACACCTTC. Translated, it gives CASSLGGAGNYGYTF.

CDR3 DNA sequence: TGTGCCACCAGTGATTGGACTAGCGGGAGGGCCAATGAGCAGTTCTTC. Residues: CATSDWTSGRANEQFF. The chain recombines TRBV24-1 with TRBJ2-1, with TRBD2 identical over 15 bases. The CDR3 covers 16 residues. The trim removed 2 bases at V and 6 bases at J, leaving 1 base unmatched. From germline, CDR1 is KGHDR and CDR2 SFDVKD.

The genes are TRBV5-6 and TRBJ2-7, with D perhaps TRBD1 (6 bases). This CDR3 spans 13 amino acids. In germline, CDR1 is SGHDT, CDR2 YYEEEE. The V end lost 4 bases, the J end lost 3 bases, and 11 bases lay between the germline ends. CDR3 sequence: CASSRRGNYEQYF. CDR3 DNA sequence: TGTGCCAGCAGCCGCAGGGGTAACTACGAGCAGTACTTC. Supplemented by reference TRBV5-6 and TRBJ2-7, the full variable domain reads DAGVTQSPTHLIKTRGQQVTLRCSPKSGHDTVSWYQQALGQGPQFIFQYYEEEERQRGNFPDRFSGHQFPNYSSELNVNALLLGDSALYLCASSRRGNYEQYFGPGTRLTVT.

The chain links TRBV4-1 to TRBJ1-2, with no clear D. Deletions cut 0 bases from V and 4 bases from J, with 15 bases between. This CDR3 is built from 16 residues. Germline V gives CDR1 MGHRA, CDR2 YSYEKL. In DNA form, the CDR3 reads TGCGCCAGCAGCCAAGAGGCGGGGATCGCCCGCTATGGCTACACCTTC. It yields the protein CASSQEAGIARYGYTF.

The CDR3 nucleotides read TGTGCCAGCAGCTTAGGGGCAGAGGCTGAAGCTTTCTTT. Translation: CASSLGAEAEAFF. The V and J genes are TRBV11-3 and TRBJ1-1; D is undetermined. CDR1 SGHNT and CDR2 YENEEA come from the germline V gene. V lost 1 base to trimming and J lost 6 bases, with 9 bases between them. There are 13 residues in the CDR3.

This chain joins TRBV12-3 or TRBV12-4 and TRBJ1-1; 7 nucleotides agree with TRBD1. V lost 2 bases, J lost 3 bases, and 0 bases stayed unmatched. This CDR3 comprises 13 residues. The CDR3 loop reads CASSLTGDTEAFF. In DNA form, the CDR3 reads TGTGCCAGCAGTTTAACAGGGGACACTGAAGCTTTCTTT.

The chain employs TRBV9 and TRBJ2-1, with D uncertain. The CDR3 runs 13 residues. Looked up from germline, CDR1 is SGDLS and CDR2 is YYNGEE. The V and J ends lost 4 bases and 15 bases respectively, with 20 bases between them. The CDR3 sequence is CASSTPFPNLLFF. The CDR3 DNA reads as TGTGCCAGCAGCACGCCCTTTCCAAACCTATTGTTCTTC. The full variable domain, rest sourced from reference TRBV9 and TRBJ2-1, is DSGVTQTPKHLITATGQRVTLRCSPRSGDLSVYWYQQSLDQGLQFLIQYYNGEERAKGNILERFSAQQFPDLHSELNLSSLELGDSALYFCASSTPFPNLLFFGPGTRLTVL.

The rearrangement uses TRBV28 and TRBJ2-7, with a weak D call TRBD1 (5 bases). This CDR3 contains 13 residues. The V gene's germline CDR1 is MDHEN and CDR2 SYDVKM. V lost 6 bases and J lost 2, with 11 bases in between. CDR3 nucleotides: TGTGCCAGCAGATTGCAGGGCCCCTACGAGCAGTACTTC. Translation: CASRLQGPYEQYF.

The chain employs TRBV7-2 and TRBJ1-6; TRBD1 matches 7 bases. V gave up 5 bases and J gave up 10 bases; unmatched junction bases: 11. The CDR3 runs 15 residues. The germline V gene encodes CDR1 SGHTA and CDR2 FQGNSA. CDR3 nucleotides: TGTGCCAGCAGCACCAGACAGGGAAGCAACTCACCCCTCCACTTT. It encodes CASSTRQGSNSPLHF.

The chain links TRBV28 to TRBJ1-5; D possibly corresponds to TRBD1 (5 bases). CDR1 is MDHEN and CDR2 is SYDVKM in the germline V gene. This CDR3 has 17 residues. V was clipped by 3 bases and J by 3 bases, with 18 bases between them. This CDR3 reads CASSFRGTLKDNQPQHF. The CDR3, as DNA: TGTGCCAGCAGTTTTCGCGGGACCCTCAAGGACAATCAGCCCCAGCATTTT.

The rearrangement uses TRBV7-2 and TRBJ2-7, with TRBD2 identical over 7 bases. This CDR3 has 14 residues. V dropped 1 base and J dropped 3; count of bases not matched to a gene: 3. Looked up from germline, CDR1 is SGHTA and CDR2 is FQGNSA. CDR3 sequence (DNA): TGTGCCAGCAGCTTAGGGCGCGGGGGCTACGAGCAGTACTTC. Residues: CASSLGRGGYEQYF.

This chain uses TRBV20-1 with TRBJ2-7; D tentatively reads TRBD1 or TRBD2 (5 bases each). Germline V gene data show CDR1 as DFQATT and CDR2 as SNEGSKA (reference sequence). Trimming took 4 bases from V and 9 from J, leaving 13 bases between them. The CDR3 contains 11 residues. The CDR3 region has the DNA TGCAGTGCTACTGGGACGGCCACGCAGTACTTC. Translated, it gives CSATGTATQYF.

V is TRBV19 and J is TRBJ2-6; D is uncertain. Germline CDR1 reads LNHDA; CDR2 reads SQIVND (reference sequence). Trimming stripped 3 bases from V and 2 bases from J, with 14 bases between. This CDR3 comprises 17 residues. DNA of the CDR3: TGTGCCAGTAGTATGACCCCTTCTCAGCCTGGGGCCAACGTCCTGACTTTC. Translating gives CASSMTPSQPGANVLTF. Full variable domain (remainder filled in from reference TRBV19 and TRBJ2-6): DGGITQSPKYLFRKEGQNVTLSCEQNLNHDAMYWYRQDPGQGLRLIYYSQIVNDFQKGDIAEGYSVSREKKESFPLTVTSAQKNPTAFYLCASSMTPSQPGANVLTFGAGSRLTVL.

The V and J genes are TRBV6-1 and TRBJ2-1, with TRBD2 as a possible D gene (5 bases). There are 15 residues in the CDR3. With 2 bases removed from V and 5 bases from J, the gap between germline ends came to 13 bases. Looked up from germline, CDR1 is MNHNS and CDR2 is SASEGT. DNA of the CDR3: TGTGCCAGCAGTGAAATGCAGCGGTCGCACAATGAGCAGTTCTTC. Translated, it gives CASSEMQRSHNEQFF.

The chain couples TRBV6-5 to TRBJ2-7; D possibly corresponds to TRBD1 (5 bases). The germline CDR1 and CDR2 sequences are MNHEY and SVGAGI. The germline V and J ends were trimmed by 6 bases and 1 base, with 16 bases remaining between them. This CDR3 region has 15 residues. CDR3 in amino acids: CASSLIADRSYEQYF. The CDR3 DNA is TGTGCCAGCAGCCTGATAGCCGACAGATCCTACGAGCAGTACTTC.

CDR3 sequence: CACTTGGDQPQHF. The CDR3 region has the DNA TGTGCCTGCACAACAGGGGGCGACCAGCCCCAGCATTTT. The rearrangement uses TRBV30 and TRBJ1-5; 9 bases align to TRBD1. The CDR3 length is 13 residues. CDR1 is GTSNPN, CDR2 SVGIG, per germline (reference sequence). After removal of 6 bases from V and 7 bases from J, the junction contained 7 bases not matched to a gene.